A selection of T cell receptor beta chains follows, all from one sample in a study of blood T cell repertoires in COVID-19. Data came from immunoSEQ multiplex PCR; TCRdb stores just in-frame clones and leaves some out. The table lists 200,000 to 300,000 clones, about nine tenths of them singletons. The sample was peripheral blood. The receptors derive from a man aged 40-50 years who had recovered from COVID-19. Both conserved end residues are part of each CDR3. A D gene is named only where the DNA matches it firmly. Size tells how often a clone was seen (once, few, many) or the class of an expanded clone, and some rows leave it out.

abundance: .
d_gene: TRBD1
j_gene: TRBJ2-7
v_gene: TRBV10-3
CDR3nt: TGTGCCATCAGTGAGCCGGGACAGCCCTACGAGCAGTACTTC
CDR3aa: CAISEPGQPYEQYF

abundance: .
d_gene: TRBD1
j_gene: TRBJ2-3
v_gene: TRBV10-1
CDR3nt: TGCGCCAGCAGTGGTTTACCGGGACAGGGTTTAAAAGATACGCAGTATTTT
CDR3aa: CASSGLPGQGLKDTQYF

abundance: few
d_gene: TRBD2
j_gene: TRBJ2-4
v_gene: TRBV7-9
CDR3nt: TGTGCCAGCAGGGCGGGACTAGGGGAAAACATTCAGTACTTC
CDR3aa: CASRAGLGENIQYF

abundance: .
d_gene: TRBD2
j_gene: TRBJ2-3
v_gene: TRBV11-2
CDR3nt: TGTGCCAGCAGCTTAGGGCTGGGCGGGGGTAGCACAGATACGCAGTATTTT
CDR3aa: CASSLGLGGGSTDTQYF

abundance: once
d_gene: .
j_gene: TRBJ2-5
v_gene: TRBV5-5
CDR3nt: TGTGCCAGCACCCGGGGGGCTTGGGAGACCCAGTACTTC
CDR3aa: CASTRGAWETQYF

abundance: .
d_gene: TRBD2
j_gene: TRBJ2-6
v_gene: TRBV5-6
CDR3nt: TGTGCCAGTAGCAGACTAGCGTCGGCTGGGGCCAACGTCCTGACTTTC
CDR3aa: CASSRLASAGANVLTF

abundance: .
d_gene: .
j_gene: TRBJ2-2
v_gene: TRBV30
CDR3nt: TGTGCCTGGAGTGTGGCTCACGCCTCAACCGGGGAGCTGTTTTTT
CDR3aa: CAWSVAHASTGELFF

abundance: few
d_gene: .
j_gene: TRBJ1-1
v_gene: TRBV10-3
CDR3nt: TGTGCCATCCGTGGACAGATGAACACTGAAGCTTTCTTT
CDR3aa: CAIRGQMNTEAFF

abundance: .
d_gene: .
j_gene: TRBJ1-2
v_gene: TRBV7-2
CDR3nt: TGTGCCAGCAGCCGGAACGAGGCGTTGGTTGCTGGCTACACCTTC
CDR3aa: CASSRNEALVAGYTF

abundance: .
d_gene: .
j_gene: TRBJ2-7
v_gene: TRBV6-2/TRBV6-3
CDR3nt: TGTGCCAGCAGCCCCAGACTGAGCGGGCAAGTCTACGAGCAGTACTTC
CDR3aa: CASSPRLSGQVYEQYF

abundance: .
d_gene: .
j_gene: TRBJ1-2
v_gene: TRBV25-1
CDR3nt: TGTGCCCACGAGTCTAAAAAAGGCTACACCTTC
CDR3aa: CAHESKKGYTF

abundance: .
d_gene: TRBD1
j_gene: TRBJ1-6
v_gene: TRBV6-5
CDR3nt: TGTGCCAGCAGTAGATTGGGACAGGCGTCACCCCTCCACTTT
CDR3aa: CASSRLGQASPLHF

abundance: once
d_gene: .
j_gene: TRBJ2-2
v_gene: TRBV4-3
CDR3nt: TGCGCCAGCAGCCAAGATAGAGCGGCTAACACCGGGGAGCTGTTTTTT
CDR3aa: CASSQDRAANTGELFF

abundance: .
d_gene: .
j_gene: TRBJ1-6
v_gene: TRBV7-2
CDR3nt: TGTGCCAGCAGCTTTTCTCAGGGATCATATTCACCCCTCCACTTT
CDR3aa: CASSFSQGSYSPLHF

abundance: .
d_gene: TRBD2
j_gene: TRBJ2-5
v_gene: TRBV11-2
CDR3nt: TGTGCCAGCAGCCCCGGGACTACCCACCAAGAGACCCAGTACTTC
CDR3aa: CASSPGTTHQETQYF

abundance: .
d_gene: TRBD2
j_gene: TRBJ2-3
v_gene: TRBV2
CDR3nt: TGTGCCAGCACCCGACTAGCGGGAGGGACAGATACGCAGTATTTT
CDR3aa: CASTRLAGGTDTQYF

abundance: .
d_gene: .
j_gene: TRBJ2-7
v_gene: TRBV7-8
CDR3nt: TGTGCCAGCAGCACCGGGACACCTTACGAGCAGTACTTC
CDR3aa: CASSTGTPYEQYF

abundance: few
d_gene: .
j_gene: TRBJ2-7
v_gene: TRBV7-9
CDR3nt: TGTGCCAGCAGCCCATCCCCAGGGGACTCCTACGAGCAGTACTTC
CDR3aa: CASSPSPGDSYEQYF

abundance: .
d_gene: .
j_gene: TRBJ1-5
v_gene: TRBV19
CDR3nt: TGTGCCAGTAGTATTGGGGGGATAAACGGGCAGCCCCAGCATTTT
CDR3aa: CASSIGGINGQPQHF

abundance: .
d_gene: TRBD2
j_gene: TRBJ2-1
v_gene: TRBV3-1/TRBV3-2
CDR3nt: TGTGCCACCACACTCTCAGCGGGAGGTTCGAATGAGCAGTTCTTC
CDR3aa: CATTLSAGGSNEQFF

abundance: few
d_gene: TRBD2
j_gene: TRBJ2-1
v_gene: TRBV4-1
CDR3nt: TGCGCCAGCAGCCAAGGAAGACTAGCGGCCAATGAGCAGTTCTTC
CDR3aa: CASSQGRLAANEQFF

abundance: .
d_gene: TRBD1
j_gene: TRBJ2-7
v_gene: TRBV7-8
CDR3nt: TGTGCCAGCAGCTTAGCGCTTGGACAGGGAACCTACGAGCAGTACTTC
CDR3aa: CASSLALGQGTYEQYF

abundance: .
d_gene: .
j_gene: TRBJ2-1
v_gene: TRBV6-5
CDR3nt: TGTGCCAGCAGTTACGCGGGCCCCCGTTCCTACAATGAGCAGTTCTTC
CDR3aa: CASSYAGPRSYNEQFF

abundance: .
d_gene: TRBD1
j_gene: TRBJ2-2
v_gene: TRBV6-6
CDR3nt: TGTGCCAGCAGGCCCACAGGGGGCGATGGCGGGGAGCTGTTTTTT
CDR3aa: CASRPTGGDGGELFF

abundance: .
d_gene: .
j_gene: TRBJ2-7
v_gene: TRBV19
CDR3nt: TGTGCCAGTAGTATTTCGCGAGGGATCCACGAGCAGTACTTC
CDR3aa: CASSISRGIHEQYF

abundance: .
d_gene: TRBD2
j_gene: TRBJ2-1
v_gene: TRBV5-6
CDR3nt: TGTGCCAGCAGCTTGGATGGCGGGAGGGGCACCTACAATGAGCAGTTCTTC
CDR3aa: CASSLDGGRGTYNEQFF

abundance: .
d_gene: .
j_gene: TRBJ1-6
v_gene: TRBV27
CDR3nt: TGTGCCAGCAGTTTGCCCACAGGGAACTCACCCCTCCACTTT
CDR3aa: CASSLPTGNSPLHF

abundance: once
d_gene: TRBD2
j_gene: TRBJ2-7
v_gene: TRBV29-1
CDR3nt: TGCAGCGTTGCGACTAGCGGGATGTACGAGCAGTACTTC
CDR3aa: CSVATSGMYEQYF

abundance: .
d_gene: .
j_gene: TRBJ2-3
v_gene: TRBV7-2
CDR3nt: TGTGCCAGCAGCCCCCGGACTGGGCTGTTCGATACGCAGTATTTT
CDR3aa: CASSPRTGLFDTQYF

abundance: .
d_gene: .
j_gene: TRBJ2-5
v_gene: TRBV14
CDR3nt: TGTGCCAGCAGCCAAGATGCCAATTGGAGGGAGACCCAGTACTTC
CDR3aa: CASSQDANWRETQYF

abundance: .
d_gene: TRBD2
j_gene: TRBJ2-7
v_gene: TRBV5-1
CDR3nt: TGCGCCAGCAGCAGCAAAAGCGGACTAGCGGGACGATTCTACGAGCAGTACTTC
CDR3aa: CASSSKSGLAGRFYEQYF

abundance: few
d_gene: .
j_gene: TRBJ2-7
v_gene: TRBV6-1
CDR3nt: TGTGCCAGCAGTGAAGGGGCGGGGCCCGCCTACGAGCAGTACTTC
CDR3aa: CASSEGAGPAYEQYF

abundance: .
d_gene: .
j_gene: TRBJ1-5
v_gene: TRBV7-9
CDR3nt: TGTGCCAGCAGCTTGTCGGGGGACCGGCCCCAGCATTTT
CDR3aa: CASSLSGDRPQHF

abundance: .
d_gene: .
j_gene: TRBJ2-3
v_gene: TRBV5-4
CDR3nt: TGTGCCAGCAACCCCCAACAGGCTGCAGATACGCAGTATTTT
CDR3aa: CASNPQQAADTQYF

abundance: .
d_gene: .
j_gene: TRBJ2-3
v_gene: TRBV9
CDR3nt: TGTGCCAGCAAAGCGGGTTCCACAGATACGCAGTATTTT
CDR3aa: CASKAGSTDTQYF

abundance: .
d_gene: .
j_gene: TRBJ1-2
v_gene: TRBV7-2
CDR3nt: TGTGCCAGCAGCTTAGAAAGGGAGACGGGCTACACCTTC
CDR3aa: CASSLERETGYTF

abundance: .
d_gene: TRBD2
j_gene: TRBJ2-3
v_gene: TRBV10-3
CDR3nt: TGTGCCATCACCGTTGGGACTAGCGGGGGCGTAAAACGCACAGATACGCAGTATTTT
CDR3aa: CAITVGTSGGVKRTDTQYF

abundance: .
d_gene: TRBD2
j_gene: TRBJ2-7
v_gene: TRBV19
CDR3nt: TGTGCCAGTAGTATAGCTAGCGGGAGTCTCCGGGGCCTCGGGGGCTACGAGCAGTACTTC
CDR3aa: CASSIASGSLRGLGGYEQYF

abundance: .
d_gene: .
j_gene: TRBJ2-3
v_gene: TRBV27
CDR3nt: TGTGCCAGCAGTTGGGCAGGGTTTTTAGATACGCAGTATTTT
CDR3aa: CASSWAGFLDTQYF

abundance: .
d_gene: TRBD1
j_gene: TRBJ1-5
v_gene: TRBV19
CDR3nt: TGTGCCAGTAGTATTCGGCAGGGACAGGGTCTAGACCAGCCCCAGCATTTT
CDR3aa: CASSIRQGQGLDQPQHF

abundance: .
d_gene: .
j_gene: TRBJ2-1
v_gene: TRBV5-4
CDR3nt: TGTGCCAGCAGCTTGGAAACGTCTGCGGGAAGTGAGCAGTTCTTC
CDR3aa: CASSLETSAGSEQFF

abundance: .
d_gene: .
j_gene: TRBJ2-3
v_gene: TRBV11-2
CDR3nt: TGTGCCAGCAGCTTCCCGGGGGGCCACCCCAGGGATACGCAGTATTTT
CDR3aa: CASSFPGGHPRDTQYF

abundance: .
d_gene: .
j_gene: TRBJ2-1
v_gene: TRBV2
CDR3nt: TGTGCCGGGGCGTCTAGCGCCGCCTCCTACAATGAGCAGTTCTTC
CDR3aa: CAGASSAASYNEQFF

abundance: .
d_gene: .
j_gene: TRBJ1-5
v_gene: TRBV7-2
CDR3nt: TGTGCCAGCAGCTTACGACCGGAGCGGGTTAGCAATCAGCCCCAGCATTTT
CDR3aa: CASSLRPERVSNQPQHF

abundance: .
d_gene: .
j_gene: TRBJ1-2
v_gene: TRBV6-4
CDR3nt: TGTGCCAGCTCCCCGGGGTTCTCCTATGGCTACACCTTC
CDR3aa: CASSPGFSYGYTF

abundance: .
d_gene: .
j_gene: TRBJ2-1
v_gene: TRBV7-7
CDR3nt: TGTGCCAGCAGCCCGGCGGGCGCGGCCTCCTACAATGAGCAGTTCTTC
CDR3aa: CASSPAGAASYNEQFF

abundance: .
d_gene: TRBD2
j_gene: TRBJ2-1
v_gene: TRBV7-6
CDR3nt: TGTGCCAGCAGCTTAGCGCTAGCGGGGACGAACAATGAGCAGTTCTTC
CDR3aa: CASSLALAGTNNEQFF

abundance: .
d_gene: .
j_gene: TRBJ1-1
v_gene: TRBV29-1
CDR3nt: TGCAGCGTTGATTATGGCCGCGGGCGTACTGAAGCTTTCTTT
CDR3aa: CSVDYGRGRTEAFF

abundance: .
d_gene: TRBD2
j_gene: TRBJ2-5
v_gene: TRBV3-1/TRBV3-2
CDR3nt: TGTGCCAGCAGGGCCGACCTATTACTAGCGTTTAAAGAGACCCAGTACTTC
CDR3aa: CASRADLLLAFKETQYF

abundance: .
d_gene: .
j_gene: TRBJ2-1
v_gene: TRBV6-5
CDR3nt: TGTGCCAGCAGTTACAGCCGAGGACTTTACAATGAGCAGTTCTTC
CDR3aa: CASSYSRGLYNEQFF